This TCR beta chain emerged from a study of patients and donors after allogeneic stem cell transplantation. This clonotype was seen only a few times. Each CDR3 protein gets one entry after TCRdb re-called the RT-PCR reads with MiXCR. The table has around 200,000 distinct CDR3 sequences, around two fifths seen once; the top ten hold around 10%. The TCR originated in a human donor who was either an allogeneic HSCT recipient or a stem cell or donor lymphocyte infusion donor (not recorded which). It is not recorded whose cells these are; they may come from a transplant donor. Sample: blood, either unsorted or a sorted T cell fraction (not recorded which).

The CDR3 sequence is CASSGPGGGYTF. The DNA of the CDR3 is TGTGCCAGTTCTGGCCCCGGGGGAGGCTACACCTTC. The V call is TRBV27, the J call TRBJ1-2, with D possibly being TRBD1 (5 bases). CDR3 length equals 12 residues. V lost 9 bases, J lost 8 bases, and 16 bases lay in between. CDR1 is MNHEY, CDR2 SMNVEV, per germline (reference sequence).